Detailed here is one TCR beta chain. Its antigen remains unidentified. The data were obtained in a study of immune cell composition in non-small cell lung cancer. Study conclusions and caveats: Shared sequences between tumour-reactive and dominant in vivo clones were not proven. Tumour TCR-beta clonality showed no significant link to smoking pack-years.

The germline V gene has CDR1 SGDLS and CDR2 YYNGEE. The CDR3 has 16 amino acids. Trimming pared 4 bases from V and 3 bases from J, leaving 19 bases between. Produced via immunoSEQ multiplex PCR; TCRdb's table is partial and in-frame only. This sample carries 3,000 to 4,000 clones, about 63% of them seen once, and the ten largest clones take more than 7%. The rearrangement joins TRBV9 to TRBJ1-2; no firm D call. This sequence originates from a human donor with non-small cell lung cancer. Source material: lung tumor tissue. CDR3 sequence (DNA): TGTGCCAGCAGCCCCTATCCCCCCCGGGGATACTATGGCTACACCTTC. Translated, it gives CASSPYPPRGYYGYTF. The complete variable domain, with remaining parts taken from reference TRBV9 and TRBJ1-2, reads DSGVTQTPKHLITATGQRVTLRCSPRSGDLSVYWYQQSLDQGLQFLIQYYNGEERAKGNILERFSAQQFPDLHSELNLSSLELGDSALYFCASSPYPPRGYYGYTFGSGTRLTVV.